This T cell receptor beta chain was identified in a study of blood T cell repertoires in COVID-19. Study as a whole: The samples span acute and convalescent COVID-19 from the United States, Italy and Spain. In each case, the material was cDNA or gDNA derived from T cells, B-cell-depleted T cells, or PBMCs.

Repertoires were generated with immunoSEQ multiplex PCR, while TCRdb's copy carries only in-frame clones and drops some. Here the sample spans a few hundred thousand clones, 70% to 90% being singletons. The germline V gene has CDR1 SGHRS and CDR2 YFSETQ. The V segment lost 4 bases and the J segment 5 bases; nucleotides outside the gene matches: 7. The CDR3 sequence is 14 residues long. The specimen sequenced was peripheral blood. The rearrangement uses TRBV5-1 and TRBJ2-5; TRBD1 agrees at 8 bases. The TCR comes from a man between 18 and 35 years old with active or convalescent COVID-19. The CDR3 reads CASSHTGGYETQYF. As DNA, the CDR3 is TGCGCCAGCAGCCATACAGGGGGTTACGAGACCCAGTACTTC. Based on the CDR3 plus reference TRBV5-1 and TRBJ2-5, the full variable domain is KAGVTQTPRYLIKTRGQQVTLSCSPISGHRSVSWYQQTPGQGLQFLFEYFSETQRNKGNFPGRFSGRQFSNSRSEMNVSTLELGDSALYLCASSHTGGYETQYFGPGTRLLVL.